The rows below give T cell receptor beta chains drawn from one sample of a study of T cells after yellow fever vaccination. TCRdb re-derived calls from the 5' RACE reads in MiXCR, one entry per CDR3 protein. Of approximately 550,000 distinct CDR3 sequences listed, under 25% were seen once; the top ten hold over 11%. This sample comprised PBMCs, obtained 15 days after the yellow fever booster vaccination. These receptors were obtained from a man aged 25-45 years who received the YFV17D yellow fever vaccine. The CDR3 runs from the conserved cysteine through the conserved F or W. D genes are given only for firm matches. Rows give clone size only sometimes, using once, few, many, or a class for an expanded clone.

d_call	clone_size	j_call	v_call	cdr3_aa	cdr3_nt
TRBD2	NA	TRBJ2-1	TRBV18	CASSPYTSDYNEQFF	TGTGCCAGCTCACCCTACACTAGCGACTACAATGAGCAGTTCTTC
NA	few	TRBJ2-7	TRBV12-3/TRBV12-4	CASSLFGGTYEQYF	TGTGCCAGCAGTTTATTCGGGGGAACCTACGAGCAGTACTTC
NA	few	TRBJ1-1	TRBV6-5	CATQGNTEAFF	TGTGCCACCCAGGGGAACACTGAAGCTTTCTTT
TRBD1	many	TRBJ2-7	TRBV20-1	CSARSRQGTYEQYF	TGCAGTGCTAGATCCCGACAGGGAACCTACGAGCAGTACTTC
TRBD1	NA	TRBJ2-1	TRBV20-1	CSARQGVSYNEQFF	TGCAGTGCTAGACAGGGGGTAAGCTACAATGAGCAGTTCTTC
TRBD2	NA	TRBJ2-1	TRBV11-2	CASSLGLGLAGVVENEQFF	TGTGCCAGCAGCTTAGGGTTAGGACTAGCGGGAGTTGTCGAAAATGAGCAGTTCTTC
NA	few	TRBJ2-7	TRBV20-1	CSARIAEGYEQYF	TGCAGTGCTAGGATAGCGGAAGGCTACGAGCAGTACTTC
TRBD2	NA	TRBJ2-3	TRBV18	CASSPTSGPTDTQYF	TGTGCCAGCTCACCTACTAGCGGACCCACAGATACGCAGTATTTT
TRBD2	few	TRBJ2-3	TRBV5-1	CASSSGTSGATYTDTQYF	TGCGCCAGCAGCTCCGGGACTAGCGGAGCCACATACACAGATACGCAGTATTTT
TRBD1	NA	TRBJ2-7	TRBV29-1	CSVPGQSYEQYF	TGCAGCGTACCGGGACAGTCCTACGAGCAGTACTTC
NA	once	TRBJ1-4	TRBV20-1	CGGESAHEKLFF	TGCGGAGGGGAGAGCGCTCATGAAAAACTGTTTTTT
TRBD2	NA	TRBJ2-3	TRBV29-1	CSHKAGLADSTDTQYF	TGCAGCCACAAGGCTGGACTAGCGGATAGCACAGATACGCAGTATTTT
NA	few	TRBJ1-1	TRBV20-1	CSALRVGTEAFF	TGCAGTGCTTTAAGGGTAGGCACTGAAGCTTTCTTT
NA	few	TRBJ1-1	TRBV7-2	CASSLGISSAEAFF	TGTGCCAGCAGCTTAGGGATCAGCTCTGCTGAAGCTTTCTTT
NA	NA	TRBJ2-3	TRBV5-1	CASSPSPRRERTDTQYF	TGCGCCAGCAGCCCCAGCCCCCGTAGGGAGCGCACAGATACGCAGTATTTT
TRBD2	NA	TRBJ2-7	TRBV15	CATSSGTSGYEQYF	TGTGCCACCAGCAGCGGGACTAGCGGCTACGAGCAGTACTTC
TRBD1	NA	TRBJ2-5	TRBV9	CASSRSWDRAQETQYF	TGTGCCAGCAGTCGGAGCTGGGACAGGGCTCAAGAGACCCAGTACTTC
NA	few	TRBJ1-2	TRBV7-2	CASSSHDGYTF	TGTGCCAGCAGCTCCCACGATGGCTACACCTTC
NA	NA	TRBJ2-1	TRBV6-2/TRBV6-3	CASCYQLYSGYNEQFF	TGTGCCAGCTGTTACCAATTATACAGCGGGTACAATGAGCAGTTCTTC
NA	NA	TRBJ2-5	TRBV20-1	CSARDMAGNQETQYF	TGCAGTGCTAGAGATATGGCAGGGAACCAAGAGACCCAGTACTTC
TRBD2	few	TRBJ2-1	TRBV9	CASSGSPRLAGEANEQFF	TGTGCCAGCAGCGGAAGCCCAAGACTAGCGGGAGAGGCGAATGAGCAGTTCTTC
NA	many	TRBJ2-1	TRBV11-2	CASKIGTPYNEQFF	TGTGCCAGCAAAATCGGGACACCATACAATGAGCAGTTCTTC
TRBD2	NA	TRBJ2-1	TRBV11-2	CASSSPVAGGPYNEQFF	TGTGCCAGCAGCTCCCCCGTGGCGGGAGGGCCTTACAATGAGCAGTTCTTC
TRBD2	few	TRBJ2-3	TRBV13	CASSGGLAGSVDTQYF	TGTGCCAGCAGCGGGGGACTAGCGGGATCAGTGGATACGCAGTATTTT
NA	once	TRBJ2-1	TRBV20-1	CSAKGNLVEQFF	TGCAGTGCTAAGGGGAATCTGGTTGAGCAGTTCTTC
NA	few	TRBJ2-3	TRBV3-1	CASSQGKITDTQYF	TGTGCCAGCAGCCAAGGGAAGATCACAGATACGCAGTATTTT
NA	few	TRBJ2-7	TRBV7-8	CASSYLDHYEQYF	TGTGCCAGCAGCTACTTGGACCACTACGAGCAGTACTTC
NA	NA	TRBJ2-1	TRBV27	CASSLSRDSSYNEQFF	TGTGCCAGCAGTTTATCGCGGGACAGCTCCTACAATGAGCAGTTCTTC
TRBD2	NA	TRBJ2-1	TRBV10-3	CAISGGSGRGSGNEQFF	TGTGCCATCAGTGGGGGTAGCGGGAGAGGTTCGGGGAATGAGCAGTTCTTC
NA	NA	TRBJ2-7	TRBV27	CASSLWLGSYEQYF	TGTGCCAGCAGTTTATGGCTGGGTTCCTACGAGCAGTACTTC
NA	NA	TRBJ2-4	TRBV7-2	CASSLGPGENIQYF	TGTGCCAGCAGCTTAGGGCCAGGGGAAAACATTCAGTACTTC
NA	NA	TRBJ2-2	TRBV6-2/TRBV6-3	CASRDHTNTGELFF	TGTGCCAGCAGGGACCACACGAACACCGGGGAGCTGTTTTTT
TRBD2	NA	TRBJ2-1	TRBV11-2	CASSPHQLAGLNNEQFF	TGTGCCAGCAGCCCGCACCAACTAGCGGGCCTCAACAATGAGCAGTTCTTC
TRBD1	many	TRBJ2-7	TRBV20-1	CSASGTGFYEQYF	TGCAGTGCCTCCGGGACAGGGTTCTACGAGCAGTACTTC
NA	NA	TRBJ2-4	TRBV21-1	CASRSIPRNIQYF	TGTGCCAGCAGGTCCATCCCAAGAAACATTCAGTACTTC